The 3 T cell receptor beta chains given below trace back to one sample, sequenced in a study of cytomegalovirus exposure and HLA in healthy donors. The PCR was carried out with 60 Vbeta primers and 13 Jbeta primers. Measured with immunoSEQ multiplex PCR; TCRdb has only the in-frame clones, and not every one. The table has approximately 100,000 clones, 75% seen once; the top ten hold roughly 2.9%. Sequencing input: PBMCs. These TCRs come from a male donor in good health and CMV-seropositive.

This clone was recorded a few times. This chain joins TRBV9 and TRBJ1-6; 7 positions agree with TRBD1. The CDR3 totals 13 residues. Germline V gene lookup returns CDR1 SGDLS and CDR2 YYNGEE. Germline trimming cut 4 bases from V and 10 bases from J; bases unmatched to any gene: 5. The CDR3 here is CASSTHRGSPLHF. CDR3 DNA: TGTGCCAGCAGCACCCACAGGGGCTCACCCCTCCACTTT.

On this clone itself: The junction differs from germline at one of its ends, possibly a read error. The chain employs TRBV5-5 and TRBJ1-5; the D gene is possibly TRBD1 (5 bases). Germline CDR1 is SGHKS and CDR2 is YYEKEE (reference sequence). CDR3 length equals 14 residues. CDR3 residues: CASNLGGEFQPQHF. CDR3 nucleotides: TGTGCCAGCAACTTGGGGGGGGAATTCCAGCCCCAGCATTTT.

The count of this clone is one. The chain recombines TRBV19 with TRBJ2-1, with a weak D call TRBD2 (6 bases). This CDR3 is 14 amino acids long. The V end lost 3 bases, the J end lost 8 bases, and 14 bases lay between the germline ends. CDR1 is LNHDA, CDR2 SQIVND, per germline (reference sequence). CDR3 DNA: TGTGCCAGTAGTATCCGACTAGGAGTCCATGAGCAGTTCTTC. This codes for CASSIRLGVHEQFF. Complete variable domain (other parts from reference TRBV19 and TRBJ2-1): DGGITQSPKYLFRKEGQNVTLSCEQNLNHDAMYWYRQDPGQGLRLIYYSQIVNDFQKGDIAEGYSVSREKKESFPLTVTSAQKNPTAFYLCASSIRLGVHEQFFGPGTRLTVL.